These 18 T cell receptor beta chains share one sample of origin, sequenced in a study of radiotherapy plus CTLA-4 blockade in lung cancer. Sequencing used immunoSEQ multiplex PCR; TCRdb keeps in-frame clones, though not all of them. The sample consists of some 77,000 clones, 70% to 90% of them appearing once. The sequenced sample was peripheral blood, obtained from a patient treated with radiotherapy plus ipilimumab. These receptors were collected from a human donor with non-small cell lung cancer who had a partial response to radiotherapy plus ipilimumab.

The chain has TRBV2 and TRBJ1-2, with D hard to call. The CDR3 length is 13 residues. In germline, CDR1 is SNHLY, CDR2 FYNNEI. Trimming removed 6 bases from V and 2 bases from J, with 10 bases in between. The CDR3 protein is CASRLMSNYGYTF. The DNA of the CDR3 is TGTGCCAGCAGACTCATGAGCAACTATGGCTACACCTTC. The full variable domain, completed using reference TRBV2 and TRBJ1-2, is EPEVTQTPSHQVTQMGQEVILRCVPISNHLYFYWYRQILGQKVEFLVSFYNNEISEKSEIFDDQFSVERPDGSNFTLKIRSTKLEDSAMYFCASRLMSNYGYTFGSGTRLTVV.

Worth noting for this clone: One junction end does not reproduce the germline sequence, and a read error may be involved. J is TRBJ1-2 and V is TRBV6-1; 9 bases align to TRBD1. CDR3 size: 14 residues. Germline CDR1 is MNHNS and CDR2 is SASEGT. CDR3 amino acids: CAGRGQGVPYGYTF. The CDR3 DNA follows: TGTGCCGGCAGGGGACAGGGAGTGCCTTATGGCTACACCTTC.

The sample holds a few counts of this clone. J is TRBJ1-2 and V is TRBV28, with a possible D match to TRBD1 (5 bases). The V and J ends lost 5 bases and 7 bases respectively, with 11 bases between them. Germline V CDR1 and CDR2: MDHEN, SYDVKM. There are 12 residues in the CDR3. The chain's CDR3 is CASSQPGGGYTF. CDR3 bases: TGTGCCAGCAGTCAACCGGGGGGTGGCTACACCTTC.

The chain recombines TRBV9 with TRBJ1-4; 12 bases line up with TRBD1. Germline-derived CDR1 and CDR2 are SGDLS and YYNGEE. The CDR3 extends over 20 amino acids. V was clipped by 3 bases and J by 0 bases; unmatched bases: 12. Here the CDR3 DNA reads TGTGCCAGCAGCGCCTCGACCGGGACAGGGGGCGCTTCAACTAATGAAAAACTGTTTTTT. This gives the protein CASSASTGTGGASTNEKLFF.

The DNA of the CDR3 is TGCGCCAGCAGCCAACGGACAGGGAATGGCTACACCTTC. Its protein product is CASSQRTGNGYTF. This sequence joins TRBV4-1 and TRBJ1-2; 8 nucleotides match TRBD1. Looked up from germline, CDR1 is MGHRA and CDR2 is YSYEKL. The CDR3 has 13 residues. Trimming took 2 bases from V and 6 from J; bases not matched to a gene: 2.

This sequence joins TRBV19 and TRBJ1-6; D is ambiguous. Germline V gives CDR1 LNHDA, CDR2 SQIVND (reference sequence). The V gene lost 5 bases and the J gene lost 8 bases, with 10 bases spanning the gap. There are 13 residues in the CDR3. CDR3 sequence reads: CASSFNRDSPLHF. CDR3 coding DNA: TGTGCCAGTAGTTTTAATCGGGATTCACCCCTCCACTTT.

This chain joins TRBV28 and TRBJ2-7; TRBD2 matches 10 bases. The trim removed 3 bases at V and 2 bases at J, leaving 7 bases unmatched. CDR1 is MDHEN, CDR2 SYDVKM, per germline. The CDR3 totals 16 residues. CDR3 protein: CASSFPLAGETYEQYF. The CDR3 DNA follows: TGTGCCAGCAGTTTTCCCCTAGCGGGGGAAACCTACGAGCAGTACTTC.

This clone was recorded once. V and J are TRBV5-1 and TRBJ2-3; 7 bases are shared with TRBD1. Trimming cost V 5 bases and J 2 bases; bases outside gene matches: 8. The CDR3 is 15 residues long. Germline CDR1 SGHRS, CDR2 YFSETQ. CDR3 nucleotides: TGCGCCAGCAGAGCCCGACAGGGCGACACAGATACGCAGTATTTT. Translated: CASRARQGDTDTQYF.

The J gene is TRBJ2-7, the V gene TRBV6-5; 7 bases agree with TRBD1. Germline values: CDR1 MNHEY, CDR2 SVGAGI. V was pared by 6 bases and J by 4 bases, with 12 bases of the junction left unmatched. The CDR3 spans 15 residues. The CDR3 nucleotides are TGTGCCAGCAGCCGATCTTCCCGACAGGGTTACGAGCAGTACTTC. This encodes CASSRSSRQGYEQYF.

This chain uses TRBV28 with TRBJ1-4; D gene ambiguous. Germline values: CDR1 MDHEN, CDR2 SYDVKM. The CDR3 spans 14 residues. Trimming shortened V by 3 bases and J by 8 bases, and 13 bases separated the two germline ends. The CDR3 nucleotides are TGTGCCAGCAGTTTGGGCACCCGGGAGGAAAAACTGTTTTTT. It yields the protein CASSLGTREEKLFF.

The chain is built from TRBV7-9 and TRBJ2-1; TRBD1 might be the D (7 bases). The CDR3 contains 16 residues. Germline values: CDR1 SEHNR, CDR2 FQNEAQ (reference sequence). The V and J ends lost 5 bases and 0 bases respectively, with 14 bases between them. The CDR3 region has the DNA TGTGCCAGCAGCCAGGGGGGCGGGTACTCCTACAATGAGCAGTTCTTC. This codes for CASSQGGGYSYNEQFF.

This clone has a single count. The chain uses TRBV5-6 and TRBJ2-2; TRBD2 agrees at 7 bases. Germline lookup yields CDR1 SGHDT and CDR2 YYEEEE. This CDR3 comprises 17 residues. V shed 1 base, J shed 2 bases, and the junction held 8 bases outside the gene matches. The DNA for the CDR3 is TGTGCCAGCAGCTTGTTAGGTAGCGGGTCTAACACCGGGGAGCTGTTTTTT. Residues: CASSLLGSGSNTGELFF.

The gene calls are TRBV28 and TRBJ2-6; no reliable D call. The CDR3 is 14 residues long. CDR1 and CDR2 from the germline V gene are MDHEN and SYDVKM. Trimming took 2 bases from V and 1 from J, leaving 3 bases between them. The CDR3 region is CASSLHSGANVLTF. CDR3 coding DNA: TGTGCCAGCAGTTTACATTCTGGGGCCAACGTCCTGACTTTC.

This clone was detected once. This chain uses TRBV6-4 with TRBJ2-7; TRBD2 matches 10 bases. CDR3 length equals 18 residues. V shed 0 bases and J 5 bases; nucleotides not matched to a gene: 13. Germline-derived CDR1 and CDR2 are MRHNA and SNTAGT. CDR3 residues: CASSDSFLGPSGSHEQYF. The CDR3 DNA is TGTGCCAGCAGTGACTCTTTTCTAGGTCCTAGCGGGAGCCACGAGCAGTACTTC.

The chain couples TRBV11-3 to TRBJ2-1, with 9 bases matching TRBD1. The CDR3 consists of 16 residues. Germline assignment: CDR1 SGHNT and CDR2 YENEEA. The trim removed 3 bases at V and 8 bases at J, leaving 11 bases unmatched. CDR3 in amino acids: CASSLGTGRGYHEQFF. CDR3 DNA: TGTGCCAGCAGCTTGGGGACAGGGCGAGGGTACCATGAGCAGTTCTTC.

The chain couples TRBV6-1 to TRBJ2-7, with D hard to call. V shed 7 bases and J shed 7 bases, with 11 bases lying between them. CDR3 size: 11 residues. The germline V gene has CDR1 MNHNS and CDR2 SASEGT. In DNA, the CDR3 is TGTGCCAGCAAAGCCGCCGGGGAGCAGTACTTC. It codes for CASKAAGEQYF.

The gene calls are TRBV20-1 and TRBJ2-7, with D possibly matching TRBD2 (6 bases). This CDR3 spans 11 amino acids. V gave up 8 bases and J gave up 3 bases, with 11 bases separating them. The V gene's germline CDR1 is DFQATT and CDR2 SNEGSKA (reference sequence). The CDR3: CSWDFYYEQYF. The CDR3 DNA sequence: TGCAGTTGGGACTTCTACTACGAGCAGTACTTC.

V and J are TRBV28 and TRBJ1-2; 7 bases align to TRBD1. CDR3 length: 13 amino acids. The germline gives CDR1 MDHEN, CDR2 SYDVKM. With 9 bases clipped from V and 4 bases from J, the junction kept 8 bases outside the gene matches. This CDR3 reads CASRATGLYGYTF. The CDR3, as DNA: TGTGCCAGTCGGGCGACAGGGCTCTATGGCTACACCTTC.